Presented here are 13 T cell receptor beta chains from one specimen sequenced in a study of OX40 agonist ivuxolimab in advanced cancers. Sequencing was performed with immunoSEQ multiplex PCR; in TCRdb, only in-frame clones are kept and a portion is missing. The table has 55,000 to 80,000 clones, approximately 81% seen once. The sequencing here drew on CD4+ or CD8+ T cells sorted from blood, taken in a trial of the OX40 agonist ivuxolimab. The receptors shown here come from an adult with an advanced solid tumor such as melanoma, head and neck, liver or kidney cancer.

The chain carries TRBV7-2 and TRBJ2-3, with a possible D match to TRBD1 (6 bases). The length of the CDR3 is 13 residues. The germline CDR1 and CDR2 sequences are SGHTA and FQGNSA. Trimming took off 6 bases at V and 2 bases at J, with 9 bases between the two ends. The DNA of the CDR3 is TGTGCCAGCAGTGGACAGCTCACAGATACGCAGTATTTT. This codes for CASSGQLTDTQYF.

V gene TRBV28 combines with J gene TRBJ1-4; D unresolved. CDR1 is MDHEN and CDR2 is SYDVKM in the germline V gene. The CDR3 totals 14 residues. The V gene lost 7 bases and the J gene lost 3 bases, with 12 bases spanning the gap. The CDR3 nucleotides are TGTGCCAGCACCCCCGGCGGTCCTAATGAAAAACTGTTTTTT. Its translation: CASTPGGPNEKLFF.

The chain carries TRBV25-1 and TRBJ1-1, with 9 bases aligning to TRBD1. This CDR3 contains 15 residues. Germline V gene sequence: CDR1 MGHDK, CDR2 SYGVNS. Unmatched junction bases numbered 8, after V lost 5 bases and J lost 4 bases. CDR3 in DNA: TGTGCCAGCAGTCCTCGCCGGGACAGGGCCACTGAAGCTTTCTTT. Protein: CASSPRRDRATEAFF.

The rearrangement links TRBV30 to TRBJ1-5; 7 bases line up with TRBD1. V dropped 2 bases and J dropped 7; count of bases not matched to a gene: 5. The CDR3 consists of 13 residues. Germline loops: CDR1 GTSNPN, CDR2 SVGIG (reference sequence). This CDR3 is CAWSQGGRQPQHF. CDR3 bases: TGTGCCTGGAGTCAGGGGGGACGACAGCCCCAGCATTTT.

The rearrangement joins TRBV21-1 to TRBJ1-2; TRBD1 reflects the table's D call only, with no check against the DNA. TRBV21-1 counts as a pseudogene. This CDR3 is built from 17 residues. The CDR3 DNA is TGTGCCAGCAGCAAGACGGCGGCAGGGGGCAATGTATATGGCTACACCTTC. Its translation: CASSKTAAGGNVYGYTF.

The chain is built from TRBV10-1 and TRBJ1-2; D is undetermined. This CDR3 is built from 14 residues. The germline V and J ends were trimmed by 3 bases and 1 base, with 9 bases remaining between them. Germline CDR1 WNHNN, CDR2 SYGVQD (reference sequence). CDR3 amino acids: CASSEAGFNYGYTF. As DNA, the CDR3 is TGCGCCAGCAGTGAAGCTGGGTTTAACTATGGCTACACCTTC.

A single count supports this clone. The gene calls are TRBV9 and TRBJ2-7, with TRBD2 matching over 9 bases. The CDR3 sequence is 15 residues long. V shed 1 base, J shed 2 bases, and the junction held 4 bases outside the gene matches. CDR1 and CDR2 from the germline V gene are SGDLS and YYNGEE. CDR3 residues: CASSVRAGGAYEQYF. As DNA, the CDR3 is TGTGCCAGCAGCGTACGGGCGGGGGGGGCCTACGAGCAGTACTTC.

The chain joins TRBV5-4 to TRBJ1-1; D is perhaps TRBD1 (6 bases). The V end was cut by 4 bases, the J end by 1 base, with 11 bases between. This CDR3 is 14 amino acids long. Looked up from germline, CDR1 is SGHNT and CDR2 is YYREEE (reference sequence). The CDR3 coding sequence is TGTGCCAGCAGCATAAAACAGGGGAACACTGAAGCTTTCTTT. Amino acid sequence: CASSIKQGNTEAFF.

The chain recombines TRBV5-4 with TRBJ1-1; perhaps TRBD1 as D (6 bases). Germline V CDR1 and CDR2: SGHNT, YYREEE (reference sequence). The CDR3 is 13 amino acids. Trimming left V 0 bases short and J 4 bases short, with 7 bases between. The CDR3 DNA follows: TGTGCCAGCAGCTTGGGAGGGGGCACTGAAGCTTTCTTT. Its translation is CASSLGGGTEAFF. Combining the CDR3 with reference TRBV5-4 and TRBJ1-1 gives the whole variable domain ETGVTQSPTHLIKTRGQQVTLRCSSQSGHNTVSWYQQALGQGPQFIFQYYREEENGRGNFPPRFSGLQFPNYSSELNVNALELDDSALYLCASSLGGGTEAFFGQGTRLTVV.

In this sample, this clone turned up once. This chain joins TRBV5-6 and TRBJ2-3; D is uncertain. Germline V gives CDR1 SGHDT, CDR2 YYEEEE. This CDR3 has 13 residues. V was pared by 0 bases and J by 4 bases, with 6 bases between. CDR3 nucleotide sequence: TGTGCCAGCAGCTTGGCTGGGTCAGATACGCAGTATTTT. It is translated as CASSLAGSDTQYF.

V usage is TRBV29-1 and J usage is TRBJ1-3, with unresolved D. This CDR3 is 12 amino acids long. CDR1 is SQVTM, CDR2 ANQGSEA, per germline. The germline V and J ends were trimmed by 5 bases and 4 bases, with 9 bases remaining between them. The CDR3 DNA reads as TGCAGCGTTAAGGTCTCGGGAAACACCATATATTTT. It yields the protein CSVKVSGNTIYF. The variable domain in full, with the rest retrieved from reference TRBV29-1 and TRBJ1-3, is SAVISQKPSRDICQRGTSLTIQCQVDSQVTMMFWYRQQPGQSLTLIATANQGSEATYESGFVIDKFPISRPNLTFSTLTVSNMSPEDSSIYLCSVKVSGNTIYFGEGSWLTVV.

The chain links TRBV6-6 to TRBJ2-7; D is perhaps TRBD1 (6 bases). The CDR3 is 14 residues long. V was shortened by 9 bases and J by 0 bases, with 15 bases between the two germline ends. Germline V gene sequence: CDR1 MNHNY, CDR2 SVGAGI (reference sequence). Here the CDR3 reads CASERDTNSYEQYF. The CDR3 DNA follows: TGTGCCAGTGAAAGGGACACAAACTCCTACGAGCAGTACTTC.

The chain employs TRBV5-1 and TRBJ2-3, with 12 bases matching TRBD2. CDR1 is SGHRS and CDR2 is YFSETQ in the germline V gene. This CDR3 is built from 15 residues. The V and J ends lost 5 bases and 6 bases, in that order; junction bases with no gene match: 7. The CDR3 region is CASRPGTSGSDTQYF. The CDR3 bases are TGCGCCAGCAGACCCGGGACTAGCGGGTCGGATACGCAGTATTTT.